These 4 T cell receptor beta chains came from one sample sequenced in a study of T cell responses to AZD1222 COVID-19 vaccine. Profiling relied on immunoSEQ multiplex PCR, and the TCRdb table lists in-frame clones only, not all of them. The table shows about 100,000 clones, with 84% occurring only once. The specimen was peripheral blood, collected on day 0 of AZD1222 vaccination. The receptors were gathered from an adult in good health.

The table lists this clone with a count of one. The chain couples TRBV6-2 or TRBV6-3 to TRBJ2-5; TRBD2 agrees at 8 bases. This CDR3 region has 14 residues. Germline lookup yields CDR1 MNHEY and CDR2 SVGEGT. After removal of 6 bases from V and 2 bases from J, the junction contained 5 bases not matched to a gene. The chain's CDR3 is CASSRSSGQETQYF. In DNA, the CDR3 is TGTGCCAGCAGCCGGTCTAGCGGGCAAGAGACCCAGTACTTC.

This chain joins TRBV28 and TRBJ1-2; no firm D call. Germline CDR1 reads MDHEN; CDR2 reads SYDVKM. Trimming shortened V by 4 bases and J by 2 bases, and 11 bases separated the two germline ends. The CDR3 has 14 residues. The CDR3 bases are TGTGCCAGCAGTTCGCCCGACGGGAACTATGGCTACACCTTC. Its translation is CASSSPDGNYGYTF.

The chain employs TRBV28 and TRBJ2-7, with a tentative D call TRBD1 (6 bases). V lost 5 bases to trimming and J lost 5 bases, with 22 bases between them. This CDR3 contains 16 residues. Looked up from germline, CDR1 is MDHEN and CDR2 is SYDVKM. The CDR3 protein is CASSRGPGTPFNEQYV. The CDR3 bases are TGTGCCAGCAGTCGAGGACCGGGGACACCTTTTAACGAGCAGTACGTC.

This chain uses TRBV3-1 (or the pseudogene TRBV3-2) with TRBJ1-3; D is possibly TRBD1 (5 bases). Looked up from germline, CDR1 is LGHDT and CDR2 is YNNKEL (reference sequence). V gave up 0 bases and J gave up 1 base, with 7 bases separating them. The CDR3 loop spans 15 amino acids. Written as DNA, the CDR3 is TGTGCCAGCAGCCAAGATGGGGCATCTGGAAACACCATATATTTT. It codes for CASSQDGASGNTIYF.